This T cell receptor beta chain was profiled in a study of cytomegalovirus exposure and HLA in healthy donors. This clone was counted a single time. Its target is unknown. Generated by immunoSEQ multiplex PCR, the TCRdb table keeps only in-frame clones and is missing some. Of 130,000 to 150,000 clones in the sample, 84% were seen once. Notes on the study in general: It was 164 TCR beta chains that were listed as cytomegalovirus-associated. The classifier reportedly diagnosed cytomegalovirus status with high specificity and sensitivity.

The validation cohort, a group of around 120 subjects, included the donors and was separate from the roughly 620-subject first cohort. The sequenced sample was PBMCs. The sequence came from a woman aged 25 to 39 in good health and CMV-seronegative.

The chain's CDR3 is CASSQLTGKYEQYF. Written as DNA, the CDR3 is TGTGCCAGCAGCCAACTAACAGGGAAGTACGAGCAGTACTTC. The chain uses TRBV14 and TRBJ2-7; a weak D match, TRBD1 (6 bases). Trimming took 2 bases from V and 4 from J, leaving 12 bases between them. This CDR3 region has 14 residues. Germline CDR1 and CDR2: SGHDN and FVKESK.